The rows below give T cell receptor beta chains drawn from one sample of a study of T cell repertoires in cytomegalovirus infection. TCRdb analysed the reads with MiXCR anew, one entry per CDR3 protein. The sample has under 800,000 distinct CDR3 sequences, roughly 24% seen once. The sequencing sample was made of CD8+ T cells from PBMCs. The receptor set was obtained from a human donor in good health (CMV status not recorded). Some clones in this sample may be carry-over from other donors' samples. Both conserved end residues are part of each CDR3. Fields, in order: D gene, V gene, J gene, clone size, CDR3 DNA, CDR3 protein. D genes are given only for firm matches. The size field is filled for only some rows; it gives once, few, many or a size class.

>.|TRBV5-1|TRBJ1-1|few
TGCGCCAGCAGCTTGGTAGGGCCCGGGGGCACTGAAGCTTTCTTT
CASSLVGPGGTEAFF
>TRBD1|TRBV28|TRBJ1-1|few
TGTGCCAGCAGTTTTCGGACAGGGGTGAACACTGAAGCTTTCTTT
CASSFRTGVNTEAFF
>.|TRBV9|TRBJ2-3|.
TGTGCCAGCAGCGAGCAGGGGCACGGTAGCACAGATACGCAGTATTTT
CASSEQGHGSTDTQYF
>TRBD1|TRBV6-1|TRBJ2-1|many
TGTGCCAGCAGCAACAGGGGCAGTGGGGCCAATGAGCAGTTCTTC
CASSNRGSGANEQFF
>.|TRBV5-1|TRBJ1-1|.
TGCGCCAGCAGCTTGGTGGCAGGTCCGTCGGGGACTGAAGCTTTCTTT
CASSLVAGPSGTEAFF
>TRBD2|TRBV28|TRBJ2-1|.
TGTGCCAGCAGTTTCCGGGGGGGGGGGACTAGCGGGGTTAATCCTACGGGCAATGAGCAGTTCTTC
CASSFRGGGTSGVNPTGNEQFF
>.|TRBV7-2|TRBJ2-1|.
TGTGCCAGCAGCTATTCTGGGGCGCCCGTCCTGGGCGAGGGGCCCCACAATGAGCAGTTCTTC
CASSYSGAPVLGEGPHNEQFF
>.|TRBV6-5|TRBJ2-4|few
TGTGCCAGCAGTTACTCGCGGGGGCAGGGGAACATTCAGTACTTC
CASSYSRGQGNIQYF
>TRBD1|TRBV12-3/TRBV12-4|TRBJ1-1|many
TGTGCCAGCAGTTTAGGATGGACAGGGAACACTGAAGCTTTCTTT
CASSLGWTGNTEAFF
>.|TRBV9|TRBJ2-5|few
TGTGCCAGCAGCTCCGGACAAATCCAAGAGACCCAGTACTTC
CASSSGQIQETQYF
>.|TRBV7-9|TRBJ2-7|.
TGTGCCAGCACGGGGGTCTTGTACGAGCAGTACTTC
CASTGVLYEQYF
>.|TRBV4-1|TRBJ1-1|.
TGCGCCAGCAACCAAGACGGGGGCTTGAACACTGAAGCTTTCTTT
CASNQDGGLNTEAFF
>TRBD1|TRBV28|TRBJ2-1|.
TGTGCCAGCAGTTCCCCCAACAGGGGGCCCCCCTACAATGAGCAGTTCTTC
CASSSPNRGPPYNEQFF
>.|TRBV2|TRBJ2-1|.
TGTGCCAGCAGTGATGGCGGCGGGTCCTACAATGAGCAGTTCTTC
CASSDGGGSYNEQFF
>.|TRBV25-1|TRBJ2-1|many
TGTGCCAGCAGTGATATCAATGAGCAGTTCTTC
CASSDINEQFF
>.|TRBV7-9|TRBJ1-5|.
TGTGGCAGCAGCTCCTCCGGGGCTAAAGGAGCCCAGCATTTT
CGSSSSGAKGAQHF
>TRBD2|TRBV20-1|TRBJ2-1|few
TGCAGTGCTAGAGTTCGACTAGCGGGGGCCTACAATGAGCAGTTCTTC
CSARVRLAGAYNEQFF
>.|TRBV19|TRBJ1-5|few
TGTGCCAGTAGTATTTATGGGACGCCGGGGCAGCCCCAGCATTTT
CASSIYGTPGQPQHF
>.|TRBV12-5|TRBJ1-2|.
TGTGCTAGTGAGGGGACGGGAGGGGGCTACACCTTC
CASEGTGGGYTF
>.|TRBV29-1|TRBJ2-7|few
TGCAGCGTTGATACAGGCGACACCTACGAGCAGTACTTC
CSVDTGDTYEQYF
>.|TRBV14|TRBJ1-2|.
TGTGCCAGCAGCCAAGAATACGGTACTAACTATGGCTACACCTTC
CASSQEYGTNYGYTF
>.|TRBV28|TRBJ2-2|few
TGTGCCAGCAGAGTGGATGGGCCGCGCGGGGAGCTGTTTTTT
CASRVDGPRGELFF
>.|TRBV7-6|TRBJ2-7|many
TGTGCCAGCAGCTCGGCATCCAACTCCTACGAGCAGTACTTC
CASSSASNSYEQYF
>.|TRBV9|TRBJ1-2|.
TGTGCCAGCACCCCGATAGGCAGGTCTGGCTACACCTTC
CASTPIGRSGYTF
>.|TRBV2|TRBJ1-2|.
TGTGCCAGCAGCGGGAAACCTAACTATGGCTACACCTTC
CASSGKPNYGYTF
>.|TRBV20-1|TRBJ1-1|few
TGCAGTGCTCACCACTACACCGTGGGCACTGAAGCTTTCTTT
CSAHHYTVGTEAFF
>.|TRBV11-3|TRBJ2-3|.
TGTGCCAGCAGCCCGGAAGGGTCCCTGGGAGATACGCAGTATTTT
CASSPEGSLGDTQYF
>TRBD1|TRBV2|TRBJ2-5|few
TGTGCCAGCAGTTTACAGGGACAGCTCCAAGAGACCCAGTACTTC
CASSLQGQLQETQYF
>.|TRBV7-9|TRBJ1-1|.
TGTGCCAGCAGCGTAGATAACACTGAAGCTTTCTTT
CASSVDNTEAFF